These 14 T cell receptor beta chains came from one sample sequenced in a study of shared clonotypes between healthy human individuals. The table came from immunoSEQ multiplex PCR; TCRdb's copy has only in-frame clones and leaves some out. The data show under 600,000 clones, more than 95% seen once. Naive CD8 isolation took CD45RO-negative cells positively selected for CCR7 and excluded terminally differentiated effector memory CD45RA+ cells. Source material: naive CD8+ T cells sorted from blood. The receptors stem from a man aged 25-40 years in good health.

The V gene is TRBV10-3, the J gene TRBJ1-1; TRBD1 matches at 7 bases. This CDR3 comprises 16 residues. Germline V CDR1 and CDR2: ENHRY, SYGVKD. V lost 0 bases, J lost 1 base, and 5 bases stayed unmatched. DNA of the CDR3: TGTGCCATCAGTGAGTCCGACAGGGCCCGGAACACTGAAGCTTTCTTT. It codes for CAISESDRARNTEAFF.

J is TRBJ2-7 and V is TRBV5-1; TRBD1 matches at 9 bases. Germline CDR1 is SGHRS and CDR2 is YFSETQ. The CDR3 covers 18 residues. The J segment lost 0 bases and the V segment lost 5 bases, leaving 15 bases of the junction unmatched. DNA for the CDR3: TGCGCCAGCAGGAGGGGGGACAGGGATATTTGGGACTCCTACGAGCAGTACTTC. This sequence encodes CASRRGDRDIWDSYEQYF.

A word on this clone: The same CDR3 can be traced to other DNA sequences in this sample. The J gene is TRBJ1-1, the V gene TRBV7-9, with D possibly TRBD1 on 5 matching bases. V was trimmed by 5 bases and J by 4 bases, leaving 8 bases between them. The germline V gene encodes CDR1 SEHNR and CDR2 FQNEAQ (reference sequence). The CDR3 has 12 residues. This CDR3 is CASSPGGTEAFF. The CDR3 DNA reads as TGTGCCAGCAGCCCGGGGGGCACTGAAGCTTTCTTT.

V gene TRBV7-9 combines with J gene TRBJ2-7; a possible D gene is TRBD2 (6 bases). V was cut by 7 bases and J by 0 bases, with 10 bases left in between. CDR1 SEHNR and CDR2 FQNEAQ come from the germline V gene (reference sequence). The CDR3 is 13 residues long. The CDR3 loop reads CASTGGNSYEQYF. The CDR3 DNA sequence: TGTGCCAGCACAGGCGGGAACTCCTACGAGCAGTACTTC.

The V and J genes are TRBV27 and TRBJ2-5; 8 nucleotides match TRBD1. Germline loops: CDR1 MNHEY, CDR2 SMNVEV (reference sequence). With V trimmed by 4 bases and J by 4 bases, 8 bases remained unmatched. The CDR3 runs 15 residues. Written as DNA, the CDR3 is TGTGCCAGCAGTTCCTTTCGGACAGGGCGAGAGACCCAGTACTTC. This translates into CASSSFRTGRETQYF.

The chain carries TRBV11-2 and TRBJ2-7; unclear D gene. V was trimmed by 1 base and J by 2 bases, leaving 9 bases between them. CDR3 length: 14 amino acids. Germline V gives CDR1 SGHAT, CDR2 FQNNGV. CDR3 in amino acids: CASSLAGVAYEQYF. CDR3 sequence (DNA): TGTGCCAGCAGCTTAGCTGGGGTCGCCTACGAGCAGTACTTC.

This clone was seen once. The V and J genes are TRBV27 and TRBJ2-1, with TRBD2 matching 10 bases. This CDR3 is built from 16 residues. Germline V gives CDR1 MNHEY, CDR2 SMNVEV (reference sequence). V lost 3 bases, J lost 4 bases, and 6 bases stayed unmatched. The CDR3 DNA follows: TGTGCCAGCAGTTTTGCTAGCGGGAGTGGTTACAATGAGCAGTTCTTC. Residues: CASSFASGSGYNEQFF.

The V call is TRBV7-2, the J call TRBJ1-2; D is unresolved. CDR1 is SGHTA and CDR2 is FQGNSA in the germline V gene. V lost 0 bases and J lost 6, with 5 bases in between. The CDR3 covers 12 residues. The CDR3 region has the DNA TGTGCCAGCAGCTTAGCCTCGGATGGCTACACCTTC. Translation gives CASSLASDGYTF.

V is TRBV28 and J is TRBJ1-2, with a tentative D call TRBD1 (6 bases). V was clipped by 2 bases and J by 7 bases, with 14 bases between them. Germline values: CDR1 MDHEN, CDR2 SYDVKM. The CDR3 is 14 residues long. CDR3 sequence (DNA): TGTGCCAGCAGTTTACACAGGGTTTGGTCTGGCTACACCTTC. It is translated as CASSLHRVWSGYTF.

The chain links TRBV7-3 to TRBJ2-2; weak D call: TRBD2 (6 bases). Trimming cost V 3 bases and J 4 bases, with 15 bases left between them. Germline V gene sequence: CDR1 SGHTA, CDR2 FQGTGA. The CDR3 is 16 residues long. The CDR3 nucleotides read TGTGCCAGCAGCTTCCAACCGGGAGCCCCCACCGGGGAGCTGTTTTTT. This gives the protein CASSFQPGAPTGELFF.

V is TRBV29-1 and J is TRBJ1-2; 8 bases match TRBD1. V lost 1 base and J lost 2; bases outside the gene matches: 9. The CDR3 spans 16 residues. Germline V CDR1 and CDR2: SQVTM, ANQGSEA. CDR3: CSVEGQGAFRNYGYTF. The DNA for the CDR3 is TGCAGCGTTGAAGGGCAGGGGGCTTTCCGAAACTATGGCTACACCTTC.

CDR3 in DNA: TGTGCCAGCAGCCAAGAGGCTCAGCGGAGCAGCGAGACCCAGTACTTC. This encodes CASSQEAQRSSETQYF. The chain is built from TRBV4-2 and TRBJ2-5, with TRBD2 as a possible D gene (5 bases). Germline V CDR1 and CDR2: LGHNA, YNFKEQ. The V and J ends lost 0 bases and 5 bases respectively, with 16 bases between them. This CDR3 is 16 amino acids long.

The chain joins TRBV14 to TRBJ2-3, with unresolved D. The CDR3 length is 16 residues. Germline V gene data show CDR1 as SGHDN and CDR2 as FVKESK. V gave up 4 bases and J gave up 6 bases, with 20 bases separating them. The CDR3 loop reads CASSPRGRKVRDTQYF. In nucleotides, the CDR3 is TGTGCCAGCAGCCCAAGAGGCCGGAAGGTCAGGGATACGCAGTATTTT.

The V gene is TRBV11-2, the J gene TRBJ2-7; 8 nucleotides match TRBD2. J was trimmed by 2 bases and V by 9 bases; bases with no gene match: 9. CDR1 and CDR2 (germline): SGHAT, FQNNGV. This CDR3 region has 14 residues. The CDR3 is CASAGGLRPYEQYF. In DNA, the CDR3 is TGTGCCAGTGCGGGGGGCCTTCGCCCCTACGAGCAGTACTTC.